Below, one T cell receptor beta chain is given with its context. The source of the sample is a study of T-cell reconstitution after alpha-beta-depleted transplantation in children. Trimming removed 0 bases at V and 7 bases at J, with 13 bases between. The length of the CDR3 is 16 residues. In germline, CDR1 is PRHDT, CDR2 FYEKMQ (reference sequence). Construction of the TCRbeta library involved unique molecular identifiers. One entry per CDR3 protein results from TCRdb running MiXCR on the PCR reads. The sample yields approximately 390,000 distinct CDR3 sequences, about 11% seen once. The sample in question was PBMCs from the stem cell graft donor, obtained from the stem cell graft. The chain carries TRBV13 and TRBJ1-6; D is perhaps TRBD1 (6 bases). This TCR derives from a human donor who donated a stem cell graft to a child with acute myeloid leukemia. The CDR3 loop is CASSLGRDTRNSPLHF. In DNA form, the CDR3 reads TGTGCCAGCAGCTTAGGCCGGGACACACGAAATTCACCCCTCCACTTT.